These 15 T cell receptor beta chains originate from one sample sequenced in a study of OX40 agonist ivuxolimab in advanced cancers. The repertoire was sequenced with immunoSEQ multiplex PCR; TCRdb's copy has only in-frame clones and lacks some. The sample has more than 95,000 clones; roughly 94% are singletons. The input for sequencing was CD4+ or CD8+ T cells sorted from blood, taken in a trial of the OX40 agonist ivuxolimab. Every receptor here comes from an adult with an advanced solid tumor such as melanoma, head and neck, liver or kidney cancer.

Here the CDR3 DNA reads TGTGCCAGCAGCTTAGGGGGTCCCACCTACGAGCAGTACTTC. Its protein product is CASSLGGPTYEQYF. The genes are TRBV7-2 and TRBJ2-7, with D unclear. The CDR3 has 14 amino acids. The germline V and J ends were trimmed by 1 base and 2 bases, with 9 bases remaining between them. Germline V gene sequence: CDR1 SGHTA, CDR2 FQGNSA. The complete variable domain, with remaining parts taken from reference TRBV7-2 and TRBJ2-7, reads GAGVSQSPSNKVTEKGKDVELRCDPISGHTALYWYRQSLGQGLEFLIYFQGNSAPDKSGLPSDRFSAERTGGSVSTLTIQRTQQEDSAVYLCASSLGGPTYEQYFGPGTRLTVT.

The CDR3 nucleotides read TGTGCCAGCAGCCCCAGAGGAGAGACCCAGTACTTC. It codes for CASSPRGETQYF. The chain links TRBV5-4 to TRBJ2-5; D ambiguous. Germline values: CDR1 SGHNT, CDR2 YYREEE (reference sequence). V shed 4 bases and J shed 4 bases, with 8 bases lying between them. This CDR3 is built from 12 residues.

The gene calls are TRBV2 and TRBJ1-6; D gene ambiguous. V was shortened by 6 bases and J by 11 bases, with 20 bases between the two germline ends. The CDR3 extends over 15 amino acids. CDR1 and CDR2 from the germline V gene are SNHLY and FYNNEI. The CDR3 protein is CASSPDGPAQTPLHF. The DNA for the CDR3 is TGTGCCAGCAGCCCGGACGGACCTGCGCAAACACCCCTCCACTTT.

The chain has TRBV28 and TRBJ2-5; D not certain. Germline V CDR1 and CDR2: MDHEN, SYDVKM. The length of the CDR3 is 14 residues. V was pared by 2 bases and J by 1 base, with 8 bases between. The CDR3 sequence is CASSLGQSQETQYF. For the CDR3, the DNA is TGTGCCAGCAGTTTAGGCCAGTCCCAAGAGACCCAGTACTTC.

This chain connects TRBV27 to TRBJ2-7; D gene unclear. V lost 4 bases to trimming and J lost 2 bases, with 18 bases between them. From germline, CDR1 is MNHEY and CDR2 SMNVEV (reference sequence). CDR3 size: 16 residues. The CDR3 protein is CASSSGSPGEAYEQYF. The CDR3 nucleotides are TGTGCCAGCAGTTCTGGAAGCCCCGGAGAGGCCTACGAGCAGTACTTC.

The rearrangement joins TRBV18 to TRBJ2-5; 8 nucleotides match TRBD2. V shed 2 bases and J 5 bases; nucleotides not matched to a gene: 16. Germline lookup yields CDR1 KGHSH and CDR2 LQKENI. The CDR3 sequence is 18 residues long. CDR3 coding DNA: TGTGCCAGCTCACCATTGGTGCCCAGCGGGGGCCCGGGGGAGACCCAGTACTTC. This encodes CASSPLVPSGGPGETQYF.

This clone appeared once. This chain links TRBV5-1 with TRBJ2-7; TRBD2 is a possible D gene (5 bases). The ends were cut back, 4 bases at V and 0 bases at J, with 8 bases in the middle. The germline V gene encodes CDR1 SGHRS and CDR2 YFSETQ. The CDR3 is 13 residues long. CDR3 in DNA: TGCGCCAGCAGCCCAGCGGACTCCTACGAGCAGTACTTC. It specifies CASSPADSYEQYF. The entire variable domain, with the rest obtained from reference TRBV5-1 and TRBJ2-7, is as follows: KAGVTQTPRYLIKTRGQQVTLSCSPISGHRSVSWYQQTPGQGLQFLFEYFSETQRNKGNFPGRFSGRQFSNSRSEMNVSTLELGDSALYLCASSPADSYEQYFGPGTRLTVT.

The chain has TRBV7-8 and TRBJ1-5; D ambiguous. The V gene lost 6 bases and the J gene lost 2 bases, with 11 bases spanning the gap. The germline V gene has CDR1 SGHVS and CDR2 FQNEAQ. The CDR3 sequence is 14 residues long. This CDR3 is CASSSGLRNQPQHF. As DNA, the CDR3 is TGTGCCAGCAGTTCGGGGTTACGCAATCAGCCCCAGCATTTT. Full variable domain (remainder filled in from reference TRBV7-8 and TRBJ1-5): GAGVSQSPRYKVAKRGQDVALRCDPISGHVSLFWYQQALGQGPEFLTYFQNEAQLDKSGLPSDRFFAERPEGSVSTLKIQRTQQEDSAVYLCASSSGLRNQPQHFGDGTRLSIL.

CDR3 protein: CASRLTSGSLDREFF. Written as DNA, the CDR3 is TGTGCCAGCAGGTTGACTAGCGGGAGTTTAGATAGGGAGTTCTTC. V usage is TRBV4-2 and J usage is TRBJ2-1; 12 nucleotides line up with TRBD2. The CDR3 contains 15 residues. With 6 bases clipped from V and 14 bases from J, the junction kept 14 bases outside the gene matches. Germline V lookup: CDR1 LGHNA, CDR2 YNFKEQ.

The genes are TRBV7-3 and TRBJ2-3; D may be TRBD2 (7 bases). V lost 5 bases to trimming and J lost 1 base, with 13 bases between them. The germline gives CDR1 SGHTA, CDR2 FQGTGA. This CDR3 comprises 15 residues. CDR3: CASSPGGARTDTQYF. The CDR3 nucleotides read TGTGCCAGCAGCCCTGGGGGGGCCCGCACAGATACGCAGTATTTT. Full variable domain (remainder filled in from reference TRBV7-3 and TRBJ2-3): GAGVSQTPSNKVTEKGKYVELRCDPISGHTALYWYRQSLGQGPEFLIYFQGTGAADDSGLPNDRFFAVRPEGSVSTLKIQRTERGDSAVYLCASSPGGARTDTQYFGPGTRLTVL.

The CDR3 protein is CASSSGQGEVGYTF. Here the CDR3 DNA reads TGCGCCAGCAGCTCCGGACAGGGGGAGGTTGGCTACACCTTC. The chain recombines TRBV5-1 with TRBJ1-2, with 10 bases identical to TRBD1. Germline V gene sequence: CDR1 SGHRS, CDR2 YFSETQ. V shed 3 bases and J 7 bases; nucleotides not matched to a gene: 6. There are 14 residues in the CDR3. The complete variable domain, with remaining parts taken from reference TRBV5-1 and TRBJ1-2, reads KAGVTQTPRYLIKTRGQQVTLSCSPISGHRSVSWYQQTPGQGLQFLFEYFSETQRNKGNFPGRFSGRQFSNSRSEMNVSTLELGDSALYLCASSSGQGEVGYTFGSGTRLTVV.

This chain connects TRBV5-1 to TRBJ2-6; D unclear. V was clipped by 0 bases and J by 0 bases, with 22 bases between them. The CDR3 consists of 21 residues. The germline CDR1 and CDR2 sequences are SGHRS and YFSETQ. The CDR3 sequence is CASSLAEPMVAALSGANVLTF. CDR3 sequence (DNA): TGCGCCAGCAGCTTGGCCGAGCCCATGGTGGCAGCACTCTCTGGGGCCAACGTCCTGACTTTC.

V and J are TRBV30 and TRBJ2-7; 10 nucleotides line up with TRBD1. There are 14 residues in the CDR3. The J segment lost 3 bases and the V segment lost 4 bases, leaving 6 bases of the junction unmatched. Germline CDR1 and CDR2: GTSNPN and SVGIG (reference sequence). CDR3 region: CAWKGTGASYEQYF. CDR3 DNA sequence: TGTGCCTGGAAGGGGACAGGGGCGAGCTACGAGCAGTACTTC.

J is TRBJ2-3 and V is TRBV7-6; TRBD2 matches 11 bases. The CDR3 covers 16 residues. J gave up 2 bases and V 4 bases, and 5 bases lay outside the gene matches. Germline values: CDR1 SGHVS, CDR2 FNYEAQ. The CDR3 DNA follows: TGTGCCAGCAGCTCCAGACTAGCGGGGTCCACAGATACGCAGTATTTT. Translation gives CASSSRLAGSTDTQYF.

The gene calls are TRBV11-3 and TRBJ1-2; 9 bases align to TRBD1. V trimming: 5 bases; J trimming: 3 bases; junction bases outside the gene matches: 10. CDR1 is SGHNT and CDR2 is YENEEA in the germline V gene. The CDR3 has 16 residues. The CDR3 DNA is TGTGCCAGCAGCCCTTGGACAGGGGTGGAGCACTATGGCTACACCTTC. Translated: CASSPWTGVEHYGYTF. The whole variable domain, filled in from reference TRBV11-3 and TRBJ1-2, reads EAGVVQSPRYKIIEKKQPVAFWCNPISGHNTLYWYLQNLGQGPELLIRYENEEAVDDSQLPKDRFSAERLKGVDSTLKIQPAELGDSAVYLCASSPWTGVEHYGYTFGSGTRLTVV.